Listed below are T cell receptor beta chains from one sample, sequenced in a study of blood T cell repertoires in COVID-19. The protocol was immunoSEQ multiplex PCR, while the TCRdb copy is restricted to in-frame clones and leaves out a portion. The sample holds 65,000 to 85,000 clones, 75% to 90% seen once. Sequencing was done on a sample of peripheral blood. The receptors shown here come from a man of 80 years or more with COVID-19, enrolled during active disease. CDR3s leave out the opening cysteine and the closing phenylalanine or tryptophan.

v_gene,j_gene,CDR3aa
TRBV5-8,TRBJ2-3,ASSLSRSGPSDTQY
TRBV15,TRBJ1-1,ATSEDPGTESEAF
TRBV5-6,TRBJ2-7,ASSETGGYLTTQY
TRBV28,TRBJ2-5,ASSPPSYETQY
TRBV6-4,TRBJ2-2,ASSFDIYTGELF
TRBV6-2/TRBV6-3,TRBJ2-7,ASSAGTAGRDEQY
TRBV5-1,TRBJ2-3,ASSPGQGIDTQY
TRBV18,TRBJ1-5,ASSPGQGLNQPQH
TRBV5-1,TRBJ1-1,ASSIQGPQNTEAF
TRBV18,TRBJ1-3,ASSPGNQAGNTIY
TRBV2,TRBJ2-1,ASTTGGPYNEQF